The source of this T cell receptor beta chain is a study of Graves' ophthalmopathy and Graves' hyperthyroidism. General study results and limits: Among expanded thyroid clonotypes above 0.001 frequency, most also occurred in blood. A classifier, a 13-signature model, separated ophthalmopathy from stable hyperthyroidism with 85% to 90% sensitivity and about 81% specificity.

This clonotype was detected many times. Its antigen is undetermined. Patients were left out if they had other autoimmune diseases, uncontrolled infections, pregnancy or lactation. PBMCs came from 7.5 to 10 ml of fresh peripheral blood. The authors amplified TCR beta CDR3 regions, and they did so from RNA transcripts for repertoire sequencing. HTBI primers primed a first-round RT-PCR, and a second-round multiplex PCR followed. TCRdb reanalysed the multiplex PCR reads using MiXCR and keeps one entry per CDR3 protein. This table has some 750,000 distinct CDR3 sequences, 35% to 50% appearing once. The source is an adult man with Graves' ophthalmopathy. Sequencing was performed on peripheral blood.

The CDR3 is CASSLGEGSGNTIYF. CDR3 nucleotide sequence: TGTGCCAGCAGCTTAGGGGAGGGATCGGGAAACACCATATATTTT. The V call is TRBV7-8, the J call TRBJ1-3; no reliable D call. The CDR3 sequence is 15 residues long. V lost 1 base and J 4 bases, leaving 11 bases between the germline ends. CDR1 and CDR2 from the germline V gene are SGHVS and FQNEAQ.